Listed below are T cell receptor beta chains from one sample, sequenced in a study of T-cell reconstitution after alpha-beta-depleted transplantation in children. MiXCR, run by TCRdb on the PCR reads, gives a single entry per CDR3 protein. The profile shows hundreds of thousands of distinct CDR3 sequences, approximately 14% of them singletons. The sequenced sample was PBMCs, obtained before TCRalphabeta/CD19-depleted stem cell transplant. The receptor set was obtained from a girl aged 2-10 years with congenital amegakaryocytic thrombocytopenia, due to receive a stem cell transplant. CDR3s include the opening cysteine and the closing phenylalanine or tryptophan. A D gene is named only where the DNA matches it firmly. Only part of the rows carry a size: once, few, many, or a class if the clone is expanded.

cdr3_nt cdr3_aa clone_size j_call d_call v_call
TGCGCCAGCAGCTTGCAGACCTCCGTGGACGACGAGCAGTACTTC CASSLQTSVDDEQYF many TRBJ2-7 NA TRBV5-1
TGCGCCAGCAGCCAAGAAGGGTACAGGGGGGCCTACGAGCAGTACTTC CASSQEGYRGAYEQYF NA TRBJ2-7 TRBD1 TRBV4-1
TGTGCCAGCAGCTTGTTTACGGAGTTCACCTACGAGCAGTACTTC CASSLFTEFTYEQYF many TRBJ2-7 NA TRBV5-6
TGCAGTGCGGGACAGGGGGCCGACTACGAGCAGTACTTC CSAGQGADYEQYF many TRBJ2-7 TRBD1 TRBV20-1
TGCAGTGTTTTTGCGACCGGAGCCCTCGAGCAGTACTTC CSVFATGALEQYF few TRBJ2-7 NA TRBV20-1
TGCGCCAGCAGCCTGCAATGGACTAGAACCAATGAGCAGTTCTTC CASSLQWTRTNEQFF few TRBJ2-1 TRBD2 TRBV5-1
TGTGCCATCAGTGAGTCGATCTCCAGCCACACTGAAGCTTTCTTT CAISESISSHTEAFF many TRBJ1-1 NA TRBV10-3
TGTGCCAGCAGCCAAGAGCCCTCGGGGGGCACTGAAGCTTTCTTT CASSQEPSGGTEAFF many TRBJ1-1 NA TRBV3-1
TGCAGCGTTGAGACTGGGGCAGAGACCCAGTACTTC CSVETGAETQYF many TRBJ2-5 NA TRBV29-1
TGTGCCAGCTCCACATTCCCCCGCAAGACCTCCTACGAGCAGTACTTC CASSTFPRKTSYEQYF many TRBJ2-7 NA TRBV18
TGTGCCAGCAGGGTTGACCCAGGCTACGAGCAGTACTTC CASRVDPGYEQYF NA TRBJ2-7 NA TRBV28
TGTGCCAGCAGTGAATTCATAGGCTCGGATGGCTACACCTTC CASSEFIGSDGYTF few TRBJ1-2 NA TRBV6-1
TGCAGTGGCGGAGACAGGGGTTTCACAGATACGCAGTATTTT CSGGDRGFTDTQYF many TRBJ2-3 TRBD1 TRBV20-1
TGCGCCAGCAGCCCCACGCTGGCAGGGGCCGCCGGGGAGCTGTTTTTT CASSPTLAGAAGELFF NA TRBJ2-2 NA TRBV5-1
TGTGCCACCAGCAGAGATAAAGTGGACGACACTGAAGCTTTCTTT CATSRDKVDDTEAFF NA TRBJ1-1 NA TRBV15
TGCGCCAGCAGCTTGGTGGCTCGGACCGGGGAGCTGTTTTTT CASSLVARTGELFF few TRBJ2-2 NA TRBV5-1
TGTGCCAGCAGCTTGGGGCCATACACTGAAGCTTTCTTT CASSLGPYTEAFF many TRBJ1-1 NA TRBV12-3/TRBV12-4
TGCAGCGTGGGGTTTGTCGGCGCTGAAGCTTTCTTT CSVGFVGAEAFF many TRBJ1-1 NA TRBV29-1
TGTGCCAGCAGCCCTAGCGGGAGTTTCAACAATGAGCAGTTCTTC CASSPSGSFNNEQFF many TRBJ2-1 TRBD2 TRBV11-2
TGCAGCGTTGAAGCCCCCCTAGTCACCGGGGAGCTGTTTTTT CSVEAPLVTGELFF many TRBJ2-2 NA TRBV29-1
TGTGCCAGTGCCCCAAAGGCCATGTCTGCCCAGAATGAGCAGTTCTTC CASAPKAMSAQNEQFF few TRBJ2-1 NA TRBV7-3
TGCAGCGTTGCTGCGCGTCTCTCAGATACGCAGTATTTT CSVAARLSDTQYF few TRBJ2-3 NA TRBV29-1
TGTGCCATCAGTACAGGCAACGAGCAGTACTTC CAISTGNEQYF few TRBJ2-7 NA TRBV10-3
TGTGCCAGCAGTTTTGGGACTTACGGATGGTTC CASSFGTYGWF many TRBJ2-7 NA TRBV6-6
TGCAGCGTTGACGGCGTTAGGGCGCCCGAGGAGACCCAGTACTTC CSVDGVRAPEETQYF NA TRBJ2-5 NA TRBV29-1
TGTGCCAGCAGTTTGGACCCCCAGGGTTTGCAGTACTTC CASSLDPQGLQYF few TRBJ2-7 NA TRBV27
TGTTGCGTGCGGGAGGGACAAGAGACCCAGTACTTC CCVREGQETQYF few TRBJ2-5 TRBD2 TRBV20-1